These T cell receptor beta chains were read from a single sample in a study of lymphopenia after photon versus proton radiotherapy. Only in-frame clones appear in the TCRdb table, and some are missing; sequencing was by immunoSEQ multiplex PCR. The sample has around 63,000 clones, around 85% seen once. Sequencing used peripheral blood, obtained from a patient treated with photon-based radiotherapy. The receptors here all came from a middle-aged man with gastric cancer. The CDR3 runs from the conserved cysteine through the conserved F or W. The order of the fields is J gene, V gene, D gene, clone size, CDR3 DNA, CDR3 protein. D genes are given only for firm matches. Rows give clone size only sometimes, using once, few, many, or a class for an expanded clone.

TRBJ1-1,TRBV5-6,-,-,TGTGCCAGCAGCCCCCCCCGGGGGGTCCTCGGGTCCATGAACACTGAAGCTTTCTTT,CASSPPRGVLGSMNTEAFF
TRBJ1-6,TRBV7-2,-,-,TGTGCCAGCAAGCCTGGGGGGGGGTCGTATAATTCACCCCTCCACTTT,CASKPGGGSYNSPLHF
TRBJ1-4,TRBV10-3,TRBD1,-,TGTGCCATCAGTGAGGAAGGGGACAGGGAGGGAAAACTGTTTTTT,CAISEEGDREGKLFF
TRBJ2-5,TRBV9,TRBD2,-,TGTGCCAGCAGCATGGGACTAGCGGGGGTGCTATACTTC,CASSMGLAGVLYF
TRBJ2-7,TRBV4-1,TRBD2,-,TGCGCCAGCAGCCAACCAATGGGACTACCTACCTACGAGCAGTACTTC,CASSQPMGLPTYEQYF
TRBJ1-6,TRBV27,-,-,TGTGCCAGCAGTTTCGGGGGGGCGAATTCACCCCTCCACTTT,CASSFGGANSPLHF
TRBJ1-2,TRBV6-1,-,-,TGTGCTACCCAGTACCCGCTCCGGCAGCCGTCCACCTTC,CATQYPLRQPSTF
TRBJ2-7,TRBV6-5,-,once,TGTGCCAGCAGTACAATATTAGGGTTCTACGAGCAGTACTTC,CASSTILGFYEQYF
TRBJ1-5,TRBV30,-,once,TGTGCCTGGAGTGTAGCAGGGGCCAATCAGCCCCAGCATTTT,CAWSVAGANQPQHF
TRBJ1-4,TRBV5-6,-,-,TGTGCCAGCAGCTTACAGGGCCTCAATGAAAAACTGTTTTTT,CASSLQGLNEKLFF
TRBJ2-7,TRBV27,TRBD2,-,TGTGCCAGCAGAAGAGGTCTAGCGGGGGTGGGGGAGCAGTACTTC,CASRRGLAGVGEQYF
TRBJ2-7,TRBV11-2,-,-,TGTGCCAGCAGCCTGGTCGCCTCCGACGAGCAGTACTTC,CASSLVASDEQYF
TRBJ2-1,TRBV5-4,-,-,TGTGCCAGCAGCTTAAATGAGAATGAGCAGTTCTTC,CASSLNENEQFF
TRBJ1-4,TRBV30,-,-,TGTGCCTGGAATCGAGGGAGTAATGAAAAACTGTTTTTT,CAWNRGSNEKLFF
TRBJ2-6,TRBV30,-,-,TGTGCCTGGAGTAGGGTACAAGGGGCCAACGTCCTGACTTTC,CAWSRVQGANVLTF
TRBJ1-3,TRBV27,-,few,TGTGCCAGCAGTCAGGCCTCTGGAAACACCATATATTTT,CASSQASGNTIYF
TRBJ1-5,TRBV4-3,TRBD1,-,TGCGCCAGCAGCCAGGGACAGCCAGGGGGGCCCCAGCATTTT,CASSQGQPGGPQHF
TRBJ1-2,TRBV10-3,TRBD1,-,TGTGCCATCAGGGACCGGGACAGGGGGCAGAGAGGAGGCTACACCTTC,CAIRDRDRGQRGGYTF
TRBJ1-3,TRBV7-9,-,-,TGTGCCAGCAACCCGCCTGGAAACACCATATATTTT,CASNPPGNTIYF
TRBJ1-2,TRBV5-1,-,-,TGCGCCAGCAGCTTGGCTCGAATGGGGAACTATGGCTACACCTTC,CASSLARMGNYGYTF
TRBJ2-6,TRBV6-1,TRBD2,-,TGTGCCAGCCCGGGGAGGGGTCCTGGGGCCAACGTCCTGACTTTC,CASPGRGPGANVLTF
TRBJ1-2,TRBV19,-,-,TGTGCCAGTACCGGGGGAGGTATTTCCTATGGCTACACCTTC,CASTGGGISYGYTF
TRBJ1-1,TRBV6-5,-,once,TGTGCCAGCATGGGGGGGACTGAAGCTTTCTTT,CASMGGTEAFF
TRBJ1-1,TRBV7-3,-,-,TGTGCCAGCAGCTTAGAGGAGTACACTGAAGCTTTCTTT,CASSLEEYTEAFF
TRBJ1-4,TRBV19,TRBD1,few,TGTGCCAGTAGTCGGGACAGGGAAGGCGAAAAACTGTTTTTT,CASSRDREGEKLFF
TRBJ2-7,TRBV7-9,TRBD1,-,TGTGCCAGCAGCTCGGACAGGGCAAGGTACGAGCAGTACTTC,CASSSDRARYEQYF
TRBJ2-2,TRBV30,-,-,TGTGCCTGGAGTTTTGACAGAAACACCGGGGAGCTGTTTTTT,CAWSFDRNTGELFF
TRBJ2-6,TRBV6-1,-,-,TGTGCCAGCAGTGGAGAGGCCGGGGCCAACGTCCTGACTTTC,CASSGEAGANVLTF
TRBJ2-3,TRBV10-3,-,-,TGTGCCATCGGGCGGGGAGGAGCTTTCACAGATACGCAGTATTTT,CAIGRGGAFTDTQYF
TRBJ2-5,TRBV7-9,-,-,TGTGCCAGCAGGTCCAAGGGGGGGCTAGGGACCCAGTACTTC,CASRSKGGLGTQYF
TRBJ1-2,TRBV5-1,-,-,TGCGCCAGCAGCTTGGGTGGGGCAGGGCCCACGGGCTACACCTTC,CASSLGGAGPTGYTF
TRBJ1-1,TRBV7-9,-,once,TGTGCCAGCAGCTCAGGTAGCACTGAAGCTTTCTTT,CASSSGSTEAFF
TRBJ2-3,TRBV4-1,-,-,TGCGCCAGCAGCTTTTCAAGGGATACGCAGTATTTT,CASSFSRDTQYF
TRBJ1-1,TRBV6-5,-,-,TGTGCCAGCAGTTACGGGGGTGGCACTGAAGCTTTCTTT,CASSYGGGTEAFF
TRBJ1-1,TRBV4-1,-,-,TGCGCCAGCAGCCAGGGGGCATCGGACACTGAAGCTTTCTTT,CASSQGASDTEAFF
TRBJ1-1,TRBV6-6,TRBD1,-,TGTGCCAGCAGTTACTCGGGACAGGGGAAAGGCACTGAAGCTTTCTTT,CASSYSGQGKGTEAFF
TRBJ2-1,TRBV11-2,TRBD1,-,TGTGCCAGCAGCACGTGGGACAGGAGGCGCCCCGAGCAGTTCTTC,CASSTWDRRRPEQFF
TRBJ2-1,TRBV21-1,-,once,TGTGCCAGCAGCACCAGGGGGGGCCTATCCTACAATGAGCAGTTCTTC,CASSTRGGLSYNEQFF
TRBJ2-1,TRBV9,TRBD2,-,TGTGCCAGCAGCGGGACTAGTTCCGCTTGGGGCAATGAGCAGTTCTTC,CASSGTSSAWGNEQFF
TRBJ1-2,TRBV10-3,TRBD1,-,TGTGCCATCACCGGGACAGGGGATAACTATGGCTACACCTTC,CAITGTGDNYGYTF
TRBJ1-1,TRBV6-4,-,-,TGTGCCAGCAGTGACTCCGGTCGAGAGCTTCCCCCCCCAAGGTCGAGAGGCACTGAAGCTTTCTTT,CASSDSGRELPPPRSRGTEAFF
TRBJ2-1,TRBV5-1,-,-,TGCGCCAGCAGCTTTGGGGGGCCCCACAATGAGCAGTTCTTC,CASSFGGPHNEQFF
TRBJ2-5,TRBV5-8,-,once,TGTGCCAGCAGCTTGGATGGGGGGAGGCAAGAGACCCAGTACTTC,CASSLDGGRQETQYF
TRBJ1-3,TRBV4-1,-,-,TGCGCCAGCAGCCAAAGTTTGATCGGGGGATTGAATGGAAACACCATATATTTT,CASSQSLIGGLNGNTIYF
TRBJ2-6,TRBV6-1,-,-,TGTGCCAGTTCCCCAAATAGGGCCAACGTCCTGACTTTC,CASSPNRANVLTF
TRBJ2-1,TRBV4-3,-,-,TGCGCCAGCAGCCCTCGCCCCACAGGGCAGGCCTACAATGAGCAGTTCTTC,CASSPRPTGQAYNEQFF
TRBJ2-3,TRBV4-1,-,-,TGCGCCAGCAGCCAAGGCAGGGCGGGAGATACGCAGTATTTT,CASSQGRAGDTQYF
TRBJ2-1,TRBV11-3,TRBD2,-,TGTGCCAGCAGCTTGGCAGGACTAGCCTCCAATGAGCAGTTCTTC,CASSLAGLASNEQFF
TRBJ1-2,TRBV5-1,-,-,TGCGCCAGCAGCTTTTCCCTACAGACGAACTATGGCTACACCTTC,CASSFSLQTNYGYTF